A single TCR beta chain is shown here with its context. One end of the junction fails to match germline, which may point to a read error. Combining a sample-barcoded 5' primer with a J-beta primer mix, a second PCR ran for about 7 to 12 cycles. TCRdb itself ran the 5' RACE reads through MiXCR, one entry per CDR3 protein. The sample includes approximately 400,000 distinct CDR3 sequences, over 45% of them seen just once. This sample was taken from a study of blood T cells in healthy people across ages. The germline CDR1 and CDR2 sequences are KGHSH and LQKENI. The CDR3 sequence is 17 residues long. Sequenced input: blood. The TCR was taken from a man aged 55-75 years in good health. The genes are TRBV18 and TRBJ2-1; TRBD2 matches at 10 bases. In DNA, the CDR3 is TGTGCCAGCTCACCACCGGGACTAGCGTTCTCCTACAATGAGCTGTTCTTC. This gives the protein CASSPPGLAFSYNELFF.